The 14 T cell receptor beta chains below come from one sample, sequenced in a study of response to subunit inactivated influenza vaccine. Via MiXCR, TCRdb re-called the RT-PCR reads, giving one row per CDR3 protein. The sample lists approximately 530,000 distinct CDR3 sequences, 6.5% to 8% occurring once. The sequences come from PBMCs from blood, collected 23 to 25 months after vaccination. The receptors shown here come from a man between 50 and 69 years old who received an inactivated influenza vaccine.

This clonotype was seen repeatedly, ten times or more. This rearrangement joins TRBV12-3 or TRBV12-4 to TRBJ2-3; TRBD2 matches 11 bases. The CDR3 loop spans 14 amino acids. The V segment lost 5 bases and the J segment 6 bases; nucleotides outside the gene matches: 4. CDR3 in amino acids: CASSQLAGADTQYF. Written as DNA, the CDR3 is TGTGCCAGCAGTCAACTAGCGGGAGCGGATACGCAGTATTTT.

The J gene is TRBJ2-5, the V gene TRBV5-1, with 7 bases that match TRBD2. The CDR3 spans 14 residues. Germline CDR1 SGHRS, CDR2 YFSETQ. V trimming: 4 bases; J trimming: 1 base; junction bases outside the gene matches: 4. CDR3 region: CASSITSAQETQYF. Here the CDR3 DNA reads TGCGCCAGCAGCATTACTAGCGCCCAAGAGACCCAGTACTTC. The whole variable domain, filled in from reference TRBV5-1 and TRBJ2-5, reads KAGVTQTPRYLIKTRGQQVTLSCSPISGHRSVSWYQQTPGQGLQFLFEYFSETQRNKGNFPGRFSGRQFSNSRSEMNVSTLELGDSALYLCASSITSAQETQYFGPGTRLLVL.

CDR3 in amino acids: CASSEALRGAEAFF. The CDR3 DNA sequence: TGTGCCAGCAGTGAAGCGCTTCGGGGAGCTGAAGCTTTCTTT. V and J are TRBV2 and TRBJ1-1; D unresolved. V dropped 0 bases and J dropped 6 bases, with 11 bases sitting between them. This CDR3 spans 14 amino acids. Per the germline V gene, CDR1 is SNHLY and CDR2 is FYNNEI.

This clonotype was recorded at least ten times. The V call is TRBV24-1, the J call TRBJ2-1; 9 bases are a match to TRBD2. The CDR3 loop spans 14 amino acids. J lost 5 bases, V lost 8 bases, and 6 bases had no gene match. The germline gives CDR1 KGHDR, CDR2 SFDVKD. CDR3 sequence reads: CATTSGGYHNEQFF. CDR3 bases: TGTGCCACCACCAGCGGGGGGTACCACAATGAGCAGTTCTTC.

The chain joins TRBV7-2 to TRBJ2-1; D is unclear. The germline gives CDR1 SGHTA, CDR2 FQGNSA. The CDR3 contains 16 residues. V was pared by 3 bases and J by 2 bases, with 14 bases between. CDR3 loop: CASSLGLRLTYNEQFF. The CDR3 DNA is TGTGCCAGCAGCTTGGGTCTACGGCTCACCTACAATGAGCAGTTCTTC.

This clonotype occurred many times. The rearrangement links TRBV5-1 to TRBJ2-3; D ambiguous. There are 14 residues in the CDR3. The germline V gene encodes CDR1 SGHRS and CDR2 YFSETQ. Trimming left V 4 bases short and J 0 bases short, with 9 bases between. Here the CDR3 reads CASSAERSTDTQYF. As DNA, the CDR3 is TGCGCCAGCAGCGCCGAACGTAGCACAGATACGCAGTATTTT.

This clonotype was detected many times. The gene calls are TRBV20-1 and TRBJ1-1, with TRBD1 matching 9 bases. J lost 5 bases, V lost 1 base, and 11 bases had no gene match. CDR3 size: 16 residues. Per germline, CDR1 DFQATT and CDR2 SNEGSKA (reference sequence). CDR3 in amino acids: CSARGQGQGFQTEAFF. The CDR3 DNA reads TGCAGTGCTAGAGGACAGGGACAGGGATTCCAGACTGAAGCTTTCTTT.

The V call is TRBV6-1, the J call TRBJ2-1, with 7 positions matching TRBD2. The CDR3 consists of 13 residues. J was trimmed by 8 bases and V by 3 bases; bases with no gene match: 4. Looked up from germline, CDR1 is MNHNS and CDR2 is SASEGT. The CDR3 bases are TGTGCCAGCAGTGATCGGGAGGCGGATGAGCAGTTCTTC. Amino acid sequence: CASSDREADEQFF.

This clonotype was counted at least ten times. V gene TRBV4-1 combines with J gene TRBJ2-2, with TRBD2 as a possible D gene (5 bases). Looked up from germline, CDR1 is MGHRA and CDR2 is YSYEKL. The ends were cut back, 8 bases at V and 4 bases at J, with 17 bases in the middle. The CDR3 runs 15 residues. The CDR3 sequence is CASRVAGLGTGELFF. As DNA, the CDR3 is TGCGCCAGCCGCGTTGCGGGCCTAGGCACCGGGGAGCTGTTTTTT.

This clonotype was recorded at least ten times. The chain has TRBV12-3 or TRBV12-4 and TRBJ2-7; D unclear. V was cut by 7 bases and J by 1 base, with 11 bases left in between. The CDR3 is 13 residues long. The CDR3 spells CASTPDGSYEQYF. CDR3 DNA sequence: TGTGCCAGCACCCCGGACGGTTCCTACGAGCAGTACTTC.

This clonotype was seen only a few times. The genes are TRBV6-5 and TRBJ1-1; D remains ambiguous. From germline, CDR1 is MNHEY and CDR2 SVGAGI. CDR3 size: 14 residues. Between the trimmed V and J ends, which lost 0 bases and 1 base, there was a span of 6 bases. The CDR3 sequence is CASSYSNGNTEAFF. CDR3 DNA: TGTGCCAGCAGTTACTCGAACGGGAACACTGAAGCTTTCTTT.

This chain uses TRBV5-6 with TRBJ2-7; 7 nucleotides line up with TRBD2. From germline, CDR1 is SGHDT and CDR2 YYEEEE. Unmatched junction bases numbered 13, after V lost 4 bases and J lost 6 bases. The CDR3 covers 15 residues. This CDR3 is CASSPTFGTKSEQYF. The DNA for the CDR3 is TGTGCCAGCAGCCCCACTTTCGGGACTAAGAGCGAGCAGTACTTC.

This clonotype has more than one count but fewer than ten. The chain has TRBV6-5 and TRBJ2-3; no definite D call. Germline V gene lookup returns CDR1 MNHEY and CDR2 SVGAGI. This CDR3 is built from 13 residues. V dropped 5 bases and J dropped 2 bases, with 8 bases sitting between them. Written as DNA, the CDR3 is TGTGCCAGCAGTACTCGGATCACAGATACGCAGTATTTT. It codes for CASSTRITDTQYF.

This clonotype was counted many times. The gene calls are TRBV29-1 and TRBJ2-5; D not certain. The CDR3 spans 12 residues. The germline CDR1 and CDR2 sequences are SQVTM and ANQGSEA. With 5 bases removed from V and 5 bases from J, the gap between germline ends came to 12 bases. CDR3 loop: CSVKARWETQYF. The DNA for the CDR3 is TGCAGCGTTAAGGCTCGTTGGGAGACCCAGTACTTC.